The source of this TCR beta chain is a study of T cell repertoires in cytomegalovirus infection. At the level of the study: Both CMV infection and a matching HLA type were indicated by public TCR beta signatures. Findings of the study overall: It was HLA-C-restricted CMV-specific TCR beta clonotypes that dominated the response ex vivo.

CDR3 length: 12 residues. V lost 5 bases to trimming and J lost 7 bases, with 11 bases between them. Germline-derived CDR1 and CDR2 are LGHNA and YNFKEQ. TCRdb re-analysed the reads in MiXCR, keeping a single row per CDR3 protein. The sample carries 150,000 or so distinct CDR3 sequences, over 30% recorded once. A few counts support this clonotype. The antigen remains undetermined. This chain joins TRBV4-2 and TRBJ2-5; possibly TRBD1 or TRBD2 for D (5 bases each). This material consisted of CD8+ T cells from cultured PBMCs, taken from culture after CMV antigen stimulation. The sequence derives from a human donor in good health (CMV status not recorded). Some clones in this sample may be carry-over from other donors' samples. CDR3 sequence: CASSARGRTQYF. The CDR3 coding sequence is TGTGCCAGCAGCGCGAGGGGAAGGACCCAGTACTTC.